A single sample gave rise to the 30 T cell receptor beta chains below, sequenced in a study of lymphopenia after photon versus proton radiotherapy. Libraries were prepared by immunoSEQ multiplex PCR; TCRdb keeps only in-frame clonotypes and omits some of them. This repertoire shows about 40,000 clones, 85% to 90% found once; its top ten account for 10%. Sequencing was performed on peripheral blood, taken from a patient treated with proton-based radiotherapy. These receptors were collected from a woman in her 70s with pancreatic cancer. Some clones in this sample may be carry-over from other donors' samples.

The rearrangement uses TRBV7-9 and TRBJ1-3, with 10 bases that match TRBD1. With 4 bases clipped from V and 5 bases from J, the junction kept 5 bases outside the gene matches. The CDR3 totals 15 residues. From germline, CDR1 is SEHNR and CDR2 FQNEAQ (reference sequence). CDR3 sequence: CASSSGQGNRNTIYF. CDR3 DNA sequence: TGTGCCAGCAGCTCGGGACAGGGGAACAGAAACACCATATATTTT.

This chain uses TRBV5-6 with TRBJ2-7, with 11 nucleotides matching TRBD2. From germline, CDR1 is SGHDT and CDR2 YYEEEE. J gave up 6 bases and V 1 base, and 9 bases lay outside the gene matches. This CDR3 comprises 16 residues. CDR3 residues: CASSLLLAGALGEQYF. CDR3 nucleotide sequence: TGTGCCAGCAGCTTGCTACTAGCGGGAGCTCTGGGCGAGCAGTACTTC. The full variable domain, rest sourced from reference TRBV5-6 and TRBJ2-7, is DAGVTQSPTHLIKTRGQQVTLRCSPKSGHDTVSWYQQALGQGPQFIFQYYEEEERQRGNFPDRFSGHQFPNYSSELNVNALLLGDSALYLCASSLLLAGALGEQYFGPGTRLTVT.

The chain couples TRBV27 to TRBJ2-3, with D possibly matching TRBD1 (6 bases). CDR3 length: 14 residues. Germline V gives CDR1 MNHEY, CDR2 SMNVEV (reference sequence). Trimming removed 2 bases from V and 4 bases from J, with 10 bases in between. The CDR3 bases are TGTGCCAGCAGTTTAGGCAGGGGACCAGATACGCAGTATTTT. It codes for CASSLGRGPDTQYF.

This chain joins TRBV30 and TRBJ1-1, with D tentatively TRBD1 (5 bases). The germline gives CDR1 GTSNPN, CDR2 SVGIG (reference sequence). The V gene lost 3 bases and the J gene lost 7 bases, with 9 bases spanning the gap. The CDR3 is 11 residues long. The CDR3 spells CAWRRDGEAFF. The CDR3 nucleotides read TGTGCCTGGAGGAGGGACGGTGAAGCTTTCTTT.

This chain links TRBV23-1 with TRBJ2-3; D may be TRBD1 (5 bases). TRBV23-1 qualifies as an ORF whose function is uncertain. V dropped 4 bases and J dropped 1 base, with 9 bases sitting between them. The CDR3 length is 14 residues. CDR3 in DNA: TGCGCCAGCAGTCCCCGCAGGGGCACAGATACGCAGTATTTT. Translated, it gives CASSPRRGTDTQYF.

The table lists this clone with a count of one. The chain combines TRBV5-7 with TRBJ2-7; 10 bases are shared with TRBD2. TRBV5-7 falls under the ORF class, with uncertain function. V dropped 0 bases and J dropped 6; count of bases not matched to a gene: 3. This CDR3 has 14 residues. DNA for the CDR3: TGTGCCAGCAGCTTGGGGCTAGCGGGAGTCGAGCAGTACTTC. Protein sequence: CASSLGLAGVEQYF.

The V call is TRBV9, the J call TRBJ2-1; D remains unclear. The CDR3 contains 16 residues. V was shortened by 0 bases and J by 2 bases, with 12 bases between the two germline ends. CDR1 and CDR2 (germline): SGDLS, YYNGEE. DNA for the CDR3: TGTGCCAGCAGCGTAGATGCCAGGACGACCTACAATGAGCAGTTCTTC. It encodes CASSVDARTTYNEQFF.

This rearrangement joins TRBV28 to TRBJ1-2; 8 bases are shared with TRBD1. Germline CDR1 is MDHEN and CDR2 is SYDVKM. The CDR3 runs 14 residues. After removal of 6 bases from V and 5 bases from J, the junction contained 8 bases not matched to a gene. CDR3 nucleotides: TGTGCCAGCAGGTCAGCAGGGGGCGGTTATGGCTACACCTTC. Amino acids: CASRSAGGGYGYTF.

This chain connects TRBV29-1 to TRBJ1-1; TRBD1 matches at 9 bases. Germline assignment: CDR1 SQVTM and CDR2 ANQGSEA. The CDR3 runs to 16 residues. V was clipped by 5 bases and J by 1 base; unmatched bases: 11. The CDR3 DNA reads as TGCAGCGTTTACAAACACCGGGACAGGGCGAACACTGAAGCTTTCTTT. Protein: CSVYKHRDRANTEAFF.

In this sample, this clone turned up once. This chain links TRBV28 with TRBJ1-2; 7 bases map to TRBD1. J gave up 5 bases and V 5 bases, and 8 bases lay outside the gene matches. The CDR3 consists of 14 residues. Germline V gene data show CDR1 as MDHEN and CDR2 as SYDVKM. The CDR3 nucleotides read TGTGCCAGCAGTGAGGGGGCGACAGGGTATGGCTACACCTTC. Translating gives CASSEGATGYGYTF.

Here the CDR3 DNA reads TGTGCCAGCAGTGACTCCCCTTACAGGGTTAAAGACTACGAGCAGTACTTC. Its protein is CASSDSPYRVKDYEQYF. The gene calls are TRBV6-4 and TRBJ2-7, with a possible D match to TRBD1 (6 bases). The V gene lost 0 bases and the J gene lost 3 bases, with 18 bases spanning the gap. Per germline, CDR1 MRHNA and CDR2 SNTAGT. The CDR3 extends over 17 amino acids.

This chain joins TRBV16 and TRBJ1-5; D remains ambiguous. Germline lookup yields CDR1 KGHSY and CDR2 FQNENV. Trimming left V 4 bases short and J 6 bases short, with 10 bases between. The CDR3 totals 13 residues. CDR3: CASSPLEGQPQHF. As DNA, the CDR3 is TGTGCCAGCAGCCCACTTGAGGGTCAGCCCCAGCATTTT.

CDR3 DNA sequence: TGTGCCAGCAGCTTAGGAAGGTGGGGCAGCACAGATACGCAGTATTTT. Its protein is CASSLGRWGSTDTQYF. This chain connects TRBV11-2 to TRBJ2-3; possible D gene TRBD1, 5 bases. Germline CDR1 and CDR2: SGHAT and FQNNGV. The V end was cut by 1 base, the J end by 0 bases, with 11 bases between. The CDR3 is 16 residues long.

The chain is built from TRBV4-1 and TRBJ2-1, with D unresolved. V was shortened by 0 bases and J by 10 bases, with 7 bases between the two germline ends. The CDR3 contains 12 residues. Germline V lookup: CDR1 MGHRA, CDR2 YSYEKL. CDR3 DNA: TGCGCCAGCAGCCAAGAAGGAAAAGAGCAGTTCTTC. Amino acid sequence: CASSQEGKEQFF.

This sequence joins TRBV4-2 and TRBJ1-1; D unclear. Per the germline V gene, CDR1 is LGHNA and CDR2 is YNFKEQ. The CDR3 has 11 amino acids. Trimming stripped 4 bases from V and 3 bases from J, with 3 bases between. The CDR3 DNA is TGTGCCAGCAGCCGGGACACTGAAGCTTTCTTT. Protein sequence: CASSRDTEAFF.

This chain uses TRBV2 with TRBJ2-2; TRBD2 matches 9 bases. The junction had 5 bases not matched to a gene; V was cut back by 4 bases and J by 5 bases. The CDR3 has 15 amino acids. In germline, CDR1 is SNHLY, CDR2 FYNNEI. CDR3 DNA: TGTGCCAGCAGTGCTCTAGCGGGGAGGACCGGGGAGCTGTTTTTT. Residues: CASSALAGRTGELFF.

V usage is TRBV28 and J usage is TRBJ1-1; possible D gene TRBD1, 6 bases. The CDR3 runs to 14 residues. V gave up 3 bases and J gave up 1 base, with 9 bases separating them. In germline, CDR1 is MDHEN, CDR2 SYDVKM. CDR3 sequence: CASSLPDRNTEAFF. CDR3 in DNA: TGTGCCAGCAGTTTGCCGGACAGGAACACTGAAGCTTTCTTT.

This chain uses TRBV21-1 with TRBJ2-3; the table's TRBD1 call for D was not verified on the DNA. TRBV21-1 is recorded as a pseudogene. CDR3 size: 14 residues. The CDR3 coding sequence is TGTGCCACCTCCCGGGACAGGGGCACAGATACGCAGTATTTT. Its translation is CATSRDRGTDTQYF.

The J gene is TRBJ2-7, the V gene TRBV11-3; 10 nucleotides line up with TRBD2. This CDR3 is built from 14 residues. Germline-derived CDR1 and CDR2 are SGHNT and YENEEA. Unmatched junction bases numbered 8, after V lost 5 bases and J lost 7 bases. CDR3 region: CASSPGTSELEQYF. CDR3 DNA sequence: TGTGCCAGCAGCCCCGGGACTAGCGAGCTTGAGCAGTACTTC.

The CDR3 is CASSPSGTILGTGELFF. The CDR3 nucleotides read TGTGCCAGCAGCCCCTCCGGGACTATTCTTGGGACCGGGGAGCTGTTTTTT. The rearrangement joins TRBV7-8 to TRBJ2-2; 7 positions match TRBD2. V was clipped by 5 bases and J by 5 bases; unmatched bases: 14. Germline V gene sequence: CDR1 SGHVS, CDR2 FQNEAQ. This CDR3 has 17 residues.

J is TRBJ2-1 and V is TRBV7-6; D is undetermined. The V gene lost 2 bases and the J gene lost 5 bases, with 4 bases spanning the gap. This CDR3 region has 12 residues. Germline loops: CDR1 SGHVS, CDR2 FNYEAQ. DNA for the CDR3: TGTGCCAGCAGCTTAATTGACAATGAGCAGTTCTTC. It specifies CASSLIDNEQFF.

The genes are TRBV11-2 and TRBJ1-6, with no clear D. The V gene lost 3 bases and the J gene lost 8 bases, with 8 bases spanning the gap. Germline-derived CDR1 and CDR2 are SGHAT and FQNNGV. CDR3 size: 13 residues. The CDR3 loop reads CASSFARDSPLHF. CDR3 DNA sequence: TGTGCCAGCAGCTTTGCGAGGGATTCACCCCTCCACTTT.

V and J are TRBV7-3 and TRBJ2-1, with 7 bases that match TRBD2. Germline V lookup: CDR1 SGHTA, CDR2 FQGTGA. V shed 4 bases, J shed 6 bases, and the junction held 9 bases outside the gene matches. The length of the CDR3 is 15 residues. CDR3 amino acids: CASSSGLGDINEQFF. The CDR3 nucleotides are TGTGCCAGCAGCTCCGGACTAGGGGATATCAATGAGCAGTTCTTC.

The chain links TRBV5-1 to TRBJ1-2; TRBD1 matches 7 bases. Germline CDR1 and CDR2: SGHRS and YFSETQ. The CDR3 loop spans 14 amino acids. V shed 0 bases and J 7 bases; nucleotides not matched to a gene: 6. The DNA for the CDR3 is TGCGCCAGCAGCTTGGACAGGGGTTCGAGTGGCTACACCTTC. Residues: CASSLDRGSSGYTF.

This clone was seen more than once but under ten times. This chain joins TRBV30 and TRBJ1-3, with no clear D. Germline V CDR1 and CDR2: GTSNPN, SVGIG (reference sequence). V lost 3 bases and J lost 4, with 10 bases in between. The CDR3 is made up of 13 amino acids. CDR3 region: CAWRTAGGNTIYF. DNA of the CDR3: TGTGCCTGGAGGACGGCGGGCGGAAACACCATATATTTT. The whole variable domain, remainder taken from reference TRBV30 and TRBJ1-3, is SQTIHQWPATLVQPVGSPLSLECTVEGTSNPNLYWYRQAAGRGLQLLFYSVGIGQISSEVPQNLSASRPQDRQFILSSKKLLLSDSGFYLCAWRTAGGNTIYFGEGSWLTVV.

This clone was seen a single time. The V gene is TRBV28, the J gene TRBJ1-6, with D perhaps TRBD1 (6 bases). Germline V lookup: CDR1 MDHEN, CDR2 SYDVKM. The ends were cut back, 2 bases at V and 9 bases at J, with 17 bases in the middle. This CDR3 comprises 16 residues. CDR3 DNA sequence: TGTGCCAGCAGTTTAGGGGTCGGGGGGCCCGGTTCACCCCTCCACTTT. Its protein is CASSLGVGGPGSPLHF.

This chain uses TRBV7-9 with TRBJ2-1, with 8 bases identical to TRBD2. The germline V gene has CDR1 SEHNR and CDR2 FQNEAQ (reference sequence). The CDR3 contains 19 residues. J lost 5 bases, V lost 1 base, and 16 bases had no gene match. CDR3 loop: CASSLGTTSGGGSDNEQFF. CDR3 in DNA: TGTGCCAGCAGCTTAGGTACCACTAGCGGAGGGGGGTCCGACAATGAGCAGTTCTTC.

CDR3 loop: CASSLTGAGGYTF. In DNA, the CDR3 is TGTGCCAGCAGCTTGACAGGGGCCGGCGGCTACACCTTC. V and J are TRBV5-4 and TRBJ1-2; 7 bases agree with TRBD1. This CDR3 spans 13 amino acids. Germline loops: CDR1 SGHNT, CDR2 YYREEE (reference sequence). V lost 1 base to trimming and J lost 8 bases; unmatched junction nucleotides: 5.

V and J are TRBV7-8 and TRBJ2-2; TRBD1 is a possible D gene (5 bases). Trimming pared 5 bases from V and 5 bases from J, leaving 18 bases between. The CDR3 is 16 residues long. Germline V gives CDR1 SGHVS, CDR2 FQNEAQ. The CDR3 DNA follows: TGTGCCAGCAGCCCACGGACGCAGGGTGGGACCGGGGAGCTGTTTTTT. The encoded protein is CASSPRTQGGTGELFF.

The chain is built from TRBV6-5 and TRBJ1-6, with no clear D. The germline V gene encodes CDR1 MNHEY and CDR2 SVGAGI. Trimming pared 1 base from V and 9 bases from J, leaving 13 bases between. There are 15 residues in the CDR3. This CDR3 is CASSYFTSEISPLHF. The CDR3 DNA is TGTGCCAGCAGTTACTTTACGTCTGAAATTTCACCCCTCCACTTT.